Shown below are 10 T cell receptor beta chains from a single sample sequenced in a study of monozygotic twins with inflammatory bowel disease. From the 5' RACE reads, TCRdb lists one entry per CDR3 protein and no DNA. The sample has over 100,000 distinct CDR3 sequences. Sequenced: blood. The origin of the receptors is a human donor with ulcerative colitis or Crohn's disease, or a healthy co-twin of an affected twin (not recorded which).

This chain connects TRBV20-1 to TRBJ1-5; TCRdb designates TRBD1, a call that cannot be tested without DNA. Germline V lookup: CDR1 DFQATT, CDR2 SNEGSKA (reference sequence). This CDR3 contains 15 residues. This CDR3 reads CSARERRDSYQPQHF.

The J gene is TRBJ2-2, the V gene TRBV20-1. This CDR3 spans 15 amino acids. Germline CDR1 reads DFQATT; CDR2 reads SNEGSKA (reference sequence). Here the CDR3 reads CSASLDWRNTGELFF.

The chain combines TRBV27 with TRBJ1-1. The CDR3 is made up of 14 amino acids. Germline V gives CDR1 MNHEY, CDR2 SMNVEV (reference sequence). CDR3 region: CASSFSGENTEAFF.

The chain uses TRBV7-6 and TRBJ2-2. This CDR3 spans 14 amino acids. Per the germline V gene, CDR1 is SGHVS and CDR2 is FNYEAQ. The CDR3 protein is CASSISGSYGELFF.

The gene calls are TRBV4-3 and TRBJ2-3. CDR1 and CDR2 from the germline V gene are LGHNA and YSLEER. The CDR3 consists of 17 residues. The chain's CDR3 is CASSQEHDQDLTDTQYF.

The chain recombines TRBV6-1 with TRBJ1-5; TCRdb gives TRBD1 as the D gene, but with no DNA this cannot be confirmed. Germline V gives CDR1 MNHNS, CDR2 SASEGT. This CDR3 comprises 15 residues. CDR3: CATNLRDTSNQPQHF.

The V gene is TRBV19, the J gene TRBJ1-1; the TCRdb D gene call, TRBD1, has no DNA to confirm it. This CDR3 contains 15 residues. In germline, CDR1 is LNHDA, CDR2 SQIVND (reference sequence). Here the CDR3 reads CASSIAGTAATEAFF.

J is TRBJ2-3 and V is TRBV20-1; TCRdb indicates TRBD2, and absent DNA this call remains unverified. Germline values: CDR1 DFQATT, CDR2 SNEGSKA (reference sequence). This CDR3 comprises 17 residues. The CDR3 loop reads CSAHLPGLAGVTDTQYF.

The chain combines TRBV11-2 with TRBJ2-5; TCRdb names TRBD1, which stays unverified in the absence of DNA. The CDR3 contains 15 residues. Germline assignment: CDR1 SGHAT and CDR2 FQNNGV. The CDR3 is CASSDRDRAQETQYF.

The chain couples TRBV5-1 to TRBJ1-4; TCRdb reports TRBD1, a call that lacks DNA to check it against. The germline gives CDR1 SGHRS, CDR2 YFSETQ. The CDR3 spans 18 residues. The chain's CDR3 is CASAAGTGGGATNEKLFF. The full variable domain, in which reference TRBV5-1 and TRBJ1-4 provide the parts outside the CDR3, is KAGVTQTPRYLIKTRGQQVTLSCSPISGHRSVSWYQQTPGQGLQFLFEYFSETQRNKGNFPGRFSGRQFSNSRSEMNVSTLELGDSALYLCASAAGTGGGATNEKLFFGSGTQLSVL.